A selection of T cell receptor beta chains follows, all from one sample in a study of T cells in Graves' hyperthyroidism and ophthalmopathy. TCRdb processed the multiplex PCR reads anew with MiXCR; each CDR3 protein has one entry. The sample records around 600,000 distinct CDR3 sequences, about 15% being singletons. The sequenced sample consisted of blood. All receptors come from a woman aged 50 to 60 with Graves' ophthalmopathy. Both conserved end residues are part of each CDR3. Fields, in order: V gene, J gene, CDR3 protein.

TRBV4-1	TRBJ2-3	CASSQDRASSTDTQYF
TRBV28	TRBJ2-1	CASSTLMASGRHNEQFF
TRBV5-1	TRBJ2-1	CASSLLAGGNEQFF
TRBV10-3	TRBJ2-5	CAISEGLRRETQYF
TRBV2	TRBJ2-2	CASSEFFVAGAPGELFF
TRBV6-1	TRBJ2-1	CASSSPASGLLGEQFF
TRBV9	TRBJ2-3	CASSSHPGTSGSGTDTQYF
TRBV14	TRBJ2-3	CASSRREADTQYF
TRBV7-3	TRBJ1-3	CASSISGGSGNTIYF
TRBV24-1	TRBJ2-4	CATSDSGLAPKNIQYF
TRBV4-1	TRBJ1-6	CASSQDWRDNSPLHF
TRBV20-1	TRBJ2-1	CSAIGERALQFF
TRBV10-3	TRBJ1-1	CAISDPDVWSTEAFF
TRBV7-2	TRBJ2-1	CASSWRSYNEQFF
TRBV6-2/TRBV6-3	TRBJ2-5	CASSSPGQGPQETQYF
TRBV20-1	TRBJ2-1	CSARDRRQGGYNEQFF
TRBV10-3	TRBJ1-3	CAISRDSGNTIYF
TRBV3-1	TRBJ2-4	CASSQDPSGVRGIQYF
TRBV6-2/TRBV6-3	TRBJ1-5	CASGTTTYQPQHF
TRBV6-2/TRBV6-3	TRBJ2-1	CASTPGLAGRQFF
TRBV28	TRBJ2-2	CASRAGLAGASWTGELFF
TRBV5-6	TRBJ2-7	CASSTTMHRGRRDEQYF
TRBV5-1	TRBJ2-7	CASSLVWDRQYEQYF
TRBV24-1	TRBJ2-3	CATSKVSTDTQYF
TRBV28	TRBJ2-2	CASSRQANGELFF
TRBV7-9	TRBJ1-4	CASSSDRGVFEKLFF
TRBV9	TRBJ1-6	CASSVVGNSPLHF
TRBV30	TRBJ2-1	CAWSQRDYNEQFF
TRBV4-3	TRBJ2-1	CASSQDVWRGSYNEQFF
TRBV30	TRBJ1-3	CAWTTSGNTIYF
TRBV12-3/TRBV12-4	TRBJ2-7	CASSRQGIHEQYF
TRBV5-1	TRBJ2-1	CASSLGYGQGYEQFF
TRBV30	TRBJ1-1	CAWSVLGSTEAFF